This T cell receptor beta chain originates from a study of cytomegalovirus exposure and HLA in healthy donors. Looking at the study overall: In terms of ancestry, the Caucasian-associated cluster contained about 80% of the roughly 400 genotyped donors. Study findings and constraints: Cytomegalovirus status was reportedly diagnosed by the classifier with high sensitivity and specificity. Confirmation was obtained in vitro that three CMV-associated chains are specific for CMV antigens. Later examination showed HLA-associated TCR beta chains had greater clonal expansion than equally common others.

PCR amplification relied on 60 Vbeta primers (plus 13 Jbeta primers). The method was immunoSEQ multiplex PCR; TCRdb's version includes in-frame clones alone and lacks a portion of them. The data hold roughly 180,000 clones, with 82% observed a single time. Details on this clone: No antigen is known for it.

CDR1 and CDR2 from the germline V gene are GTSNPN and SVGIG (reference sequence). The CDR3 loop spans 13 amino acids. The V end lost 0 bases, the J end lost 7 bases, and 10 bases lay between the germline ends. Sequencing used PBMCs. This chain links TRBV30 with TRBJ1-5, with D uncertain. This receptor was obtained from a man aged 40-49 years in good health and CMV-seronegative. CDR3: CAWSVAAGQPQHF. CDR3 sequence (DNA): TGTGCCTGGAGTGTAGCGGCGGGGCAGCCCCAGCATTTT.